One and the same sample provided the 13 T cell receptor beta chains below, sequenced in a study of control samples from healthy donors and cancer patients. The table came from immunoSEQ multiplex PCR; TCRdb's copy has only in-frame clones and leaves some out. The repertoire holds about 140,000 clones, 91% seen once, with 3% to 4% in the top ten. Sequencing was performed on blood. The receptors here all came from a man aged 25 to 45 in good health.

The rearrangement uses TRBV27 and TRBJ1-6; a possible D gene is TRBD1 (5 bases). The V and J ends lost 2 bases and 8 bases respectively, with 13 bases between them. This CDR3 region has 15 residues. Germline V gene lookup returns CDR1 MNHEY and CDR2 SMNVEV (reference sequence). Here the CDR3 DNA reads TGTGCCAGCAGTTTACGCCAGGGCGGTTATTCACCCCTCCACTTT. This encodes CASSLRQGGYSPLHF.

The V and J genes are TRBV5-1 and TRBJ1-2; 7 bases are a match to TRBD1. This CDR3 spans 15 amino acids. V dropped 4 bases and J dropped 4; count of bases not matched to a gene: 10. CDR1 is SGHRS, CDR2 YFSETQ, per germline. In DNA form, the CDR3 reads TGCGCCAGCAGCCCTGGCAGACAGGGACGCTATGGCTACACCTTC. Translating gives CASSPGRQGRYGYTF.

The chain couples TRBV5-4 to TRBJ2-7; TRBD1 matches 9 bases. Germline loops: CDR1 SGHNT, CDR2 YYREEE (reference sequence). J was trimmed by 0 bases and V by 5 bases; bases with no gene match: 6. The CDR3 contains 15 residues. The CDR3 loop reads CASSVGQGGSYEQYF. CDR3 DNA: TGTGCCAGCAGTGTGGGACAGGGAGGCTCCTACGAGCAGTACTTC.

The chain combines TRBV4-1 with TRBJ1-2; no firm D call. This CDR3 is built from 15 residues. Trimming stripped 1 base from V and 3 bases from J, with 12 bases between. The germline gives CDR1 MGHRA, CDR2 YSYEKL. The CDR3 loop is CASSQGQTNDYGYTF. The CDR3 nucleotides are TGCGCCAGCAGCCAAGGACAAACAAACGACTATGGCTACACCTTC.

The rearrangement links TRBV6-5 to TRBJ2-4; D is undetermined. The ends were cut back, 2 bases at V and 7 bases at J, with 6 bases in the middle. CDR1 and CDR2 (germline): MNHEY, SVGAGI. This CDR3 has 12 residues. The CDR3 bases are TGTGCCAGCAGTTACGGGTTGAACATTCAGTACTTC. Residues: CASSYGLNIQYF.

Here the CDR3 DNA reads TGCGCCAGCAGCTTGGAGGACGGATACGAGCAGTACTTC. Its translation is CASSLEDGYEQYF. The genes are TRBV5-1 and TRBJ2-7; D not resolved. This CDR3 has 13 amino acids. Looked up from germline, CDR1 is SGHRS and CDR2 is YFSETQ. The ends were cut back, 0 bases at V and 4 bases at J, with 8 bases in the middle.

The V and J genes are TRBV6-6 and TRBJ2-3; the match to TRBD1 covers 8 bases. Germline assignment: CDR1 MNHNY and CDR2 SVGAGI (reference sequence). The V gene end was trimmed by 5 bases and the J gene end by 3 bases; junction bases not matched to a gene: 7. The CDR3 is 15 amino acids. CDR3 sequence (DNA): TGTGCCAGCAGTATAGGACAGGGTAAAACAGATACGCAGTATTTT. Translating it yields CASSIGQGKTDTQYF.

This clone showed up just once. The chain joins TRBV28 to TRBJ2-7; 11 nucleotides line up with TRBD2. The CDR3 is made up of 17 amino acids. Germline assignment: CDR1 MDHEN and CDR2 SYDVKM. The V gene end was trimmed by 4 bases and the J gene end by 3 bases; junction bases not matched to a gene: 11. In DNA, the CDR3 is TGTGCCAGCAGTTACGGGGCTAGCGGGGGGCCGGGCTACGAGCAGTACTTC. Residues: CASSYGASGGPGYEQYF.

V gene TRBV29-1 combines with J gene TRBJ2-1, with 7 bases matching TRBD2. Germline V CDR1 and CDR2: SQVTM, ANQGSEA. Losses at the gene ends were 4 bases for V and 6 bases for J; bases not matched to a gene: 3. There are 12 residues in the CDR3. CDR3 amino acids: CSVAGGRNEQFF. Written as DNA, the CDR3 is TGCAGCGTTGCGGGGGGTCGCAATGAGCAGTTCTTC.

The rearrangement joins TRBV28 to TRBJ2-2, with 8 nucleotides matching TRBD1. V was clipped by 5 bases and J by 4 bases; unmatched bases: 9. Looked up from germline, CDR1 is MDHEN and CDR2 is SYDVKM. The CDR3 consists of 16 residues. The chain's CDR3 is CASSAPGQARTGELFF. CDR3 nucleotide sequence: TGTGCCAGCAGTGCCCCGGGACAGGCGCGCACCGGGGAGCTGTTTTTT.

V gene TRBV28 combines with J gene TRBJ1-2, with 9 bases matching TRBD1. The CDR3 covers 13 residues. CDR1 MDHEN and CDR2 SYDVKM come from the germline V gene. Trimming removed 2 bases from V and 5 bases from J; junction bases left unmatched: 0. Here the CDR3 reads CASSLGTGYGYTF. The CDR3 nucleotides are TGTGCCAGCAGTTTAGGGACAGGGTATGGCTACACCTTC.

The chain has TRBV2 and TRBJ1-2; the D gene is possibly TRBD1 (5 bases). This CDR3 spans 13 amino acids. V lost 1 base and J lost 5, with 8 bases in between. Germline values: CDR1 SNHLY, CDR2 FYNNEI. The CDR3 DNA sequence: TGTGCCAGCAGTGAAGAACAGGAATATGGCTACACCTTC. It yields the protein CASSEEQEYGYTF.

The V call is TRBV28, the J call TRBJ2-5, with a weak D call TRBD1 (5 bases). Germline lookup yields CDR1 MDHEN and CDR2 SYDVKM. This CDR3 spans 13 amino acids. V lost 7 bases, J lost 5 bases, and 14 bases lay in between. The CDR3 DNA reads as TGTGCCAGCACCCAAGCAGGGCTGGAGACCCAGTACTTC. Translated, it gives CASTQAGLETQYF.